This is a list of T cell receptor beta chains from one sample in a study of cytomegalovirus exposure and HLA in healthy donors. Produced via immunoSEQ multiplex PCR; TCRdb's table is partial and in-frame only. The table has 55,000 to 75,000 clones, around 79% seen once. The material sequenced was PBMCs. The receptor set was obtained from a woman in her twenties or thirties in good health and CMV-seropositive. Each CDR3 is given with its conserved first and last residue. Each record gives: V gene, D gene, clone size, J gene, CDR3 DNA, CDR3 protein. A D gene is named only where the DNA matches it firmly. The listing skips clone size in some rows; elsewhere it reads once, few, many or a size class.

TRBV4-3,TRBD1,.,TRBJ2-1,TGCGCCAGCAGTCCCGGGACAGGGTTCTACAATGAGCAGTTCTTC,CASSPGTGFYNEQFF
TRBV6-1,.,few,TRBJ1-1,TGTGCCAGCAGAAGGGACACTATATCTGAAGCTTTCTTT,CASRRDTISEAFF
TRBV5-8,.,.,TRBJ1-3,TGTGCCAGCAGCTTGGGGTACAGTCCGAGAAACACCATATATTTT,CASSLGYSPRNTIYF
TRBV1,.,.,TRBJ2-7,TGCACCAGCAGCCAAGATCAATCTAGCGGGAGTGAAGAGCAGTACTTC,CTSSQDQSSGSEEQYF
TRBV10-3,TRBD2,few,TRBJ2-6,TGTGCCATTAGGGGGGTAGCGGGAGGCCCCTCAGGGGCCAACGTCCTGACTTTC,CAIRGVAGGPSGANVLTF
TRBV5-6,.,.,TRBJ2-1,TGTGCCAGCAGCTTGGGTCTTAAGGGAGGCAATGAGCAGCTCTTC,CASSLGLKGGNEQLF
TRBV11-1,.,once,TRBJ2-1,TGTGCCAGCAGCTCCACACCTCAGCAGTTCTTC,CASSSTPQQFF
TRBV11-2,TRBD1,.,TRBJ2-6,TGTGCCAGCAGCCCATGGACAGGGGCCGGGGCCAACGTCCTGACTTTC,CASSPWTGAGANVLTF
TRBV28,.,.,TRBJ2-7,TGTGCCAGCAGTTTCCCCTTAGTCCCAGGGGCTGGGCCCGAGCAGTACTTC,CASSFPLVPGAGPEQYF
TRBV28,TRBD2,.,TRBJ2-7,TGTGCCAGCAGTGCACCGGGACTAGCGGGAGTCGAGTACTTC,CASSAPGLAGVEYF
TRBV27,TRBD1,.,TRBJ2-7,TGTGCCAGCACCTCCAGGGACAGTAGCGAGCAGTACTTC,CASTSRDSSEQYF